The T cell receptor beta chain described here comes from a study of cytomegalovirus exposure and HLA in healthy donors. PCR amplification relied on 60 Vbeta primers (plus 13 Jbeta primers). Generated by immunoSEQ multiplex PCR, the TCRdb table keeps only in-frame clones and is missing some. The top ten clones hold less than 25% of a sample with tens of thousands of clones, almost 80% of them seen once. Study observations and caveats: Later work found most CMV-associated TCR beta chains apparently HLA-restricted.

V lost 3 bases and J lost 4, with 3 bases in between. Germline V gene sequence: CDR1 GTSNPN, CDR2 SVGIG (reference sequence). The CDR3 has 10 amino acids. Donors counted as nominally healthy when sampled, yet unrecorded immune exposures were likely. With regard to this clone: Antigen unknown.

The receptor comes from a woman between 35 and 50 years old in good health and CMV-seropositive. Sequenced sample: PBMCs. This sequence joins TRBV30 and TRBJ1-1; D is ambiguous. CDR3 loop: CAWRRTEAFF. The CDR3 nucleotides read TGTGCCTGGAGGCGCACTGAAGCTTTCTTT.